The next 16 T cell receptor beta chains were all read from a single sample in a study of technical replicates of blood from four donors. TCRdb's copy holds only in-frame clones and misses some; the assay was immunoSEQ multiplex PCR. The sample lists 75,000 to 90,000 clones, around 90% seen once, with about 0.23% in the top ten. The sequenced sample consisted of T cells isolated from PBMCs. These TCRs come from a human donor in good health.

This chain joins TRBV28 and TRBJ2-3; D remains ambiguous. Trimming stripped 2 bases from V and 4 bases from J, with 13 bases between. Germline lookup yields CDR1 MDHEN and CDR2 SYDVKM. The CDR3 contains 15 residues. The CDR3 DNA sequence: TGTGCCAGCAGTTTAGCTCACCGGGTAGCAGATACGCAGTATTTT. This gives the protein CASSLAHRVADTQYF. Variable domain in full (rest from reference TRBV28 and TRBJ2-3): DVKVTQSSRYLVKRTGEKVFLECVQDMDHENMFWYRQDPGLGLRLIYFSYDVKMKEKGDIPEGYSVSREKKERFSLILESASTNQTSMYLCASSLAHRVADTQYFGPGTRLTVL.

The V call is TRBV6-5, the J call TRBJ1-5; D gene uncertain. This CDR3 comprises 13 residues. The germline CDR1 and CDR2 sequences are MNHEY and SVGAGI. Trimming stripped 9 bases from V and 4 bases from J, with 13 bases between. The DNA of the CDR3 is TGTGCCAGTGGTAAAAGCGGAAATCAGCCCCAGCATTTT. It specifies CASGKSGNQPQHF.

The J gene is TRBJ1-1, the V gene TRBV10-1; maybe TRBD1 (5 bases). The V and J ends lost 0 bases and 9 bases respectively, with 14 bases between them. In germline, CDR1 is WNHNN, CDR2 SYGVQD (reference sequence). The CDR3 extends over 14 amino acids. The CDR3 is CASSESSTGPQAFF. In nucleotides, the CDR3 is TGCGCCAGCAGTGAGTCTTCAACAGGCCCCCAAGCTTTCTTT.

The gene calls are TRBV7-8 and TRBJ1-2, with D possibly matching TRBD1 (5 bases). Trimming left V 5 bases short and J 4 bases short, with 17 bases between. The CDR3 has 15 residues. Germline CDR1 reads SGHVS; CDR2 reads FQNEAQ. CDR3 amino acids: CASSQHQGPSYGYTF. The DNA for the CDR3 is TGTGCCAGCAGCCAGCACCAGGGCCCCTCCTATGGCTACACCTTC.

The chain carries TRBV19 and TRBJ2-1; 8 bases agree with TRBD2. This CDR3 has 14 amino acids. J gave up 8 bases and V 3 bases, and 6 bases lay outside the gene matches. Germline V lookup: CDR1 LNHDA, CDR2 SQIVND (reference sequence). The CDR3 loop is CASSIQRESDEQFF. The CDR3 nucleotides are TGTGCCAGTAGTATCCAGCGGGAGTCGGATGAGCAGTTCTTC.

This clone came up once. The chain uses TRBV19 and TRBJ1-4; TRBD1 matches 10 bases. V shed 7 bases and J 6 bases; nucleotides not matched to a gene: 5. The CDR3 contains 14 residues. CDR1 LNHDA and CDR2 SQIVND come from the germline V gene (reference sequence). In DNA form, the CDR3 reads TGTGCCAGTACTGAGGACAGGGGGGATGAAAAACTGTTTTTT. It specifies CASTEDRGDEKLFF.

This clone was seen a single time. This chain connects TRBV19 to TRBJ2-7; 8 bases map to TRBD1. Losses at the gene ends were 1 base for V and 6 bases for J; bases not matched to a gene: 5. Germline V gene sequence: CDR1 LNHDA, CDR2 SQIVND (reference sequence). The CDR3 has 14 residues. The CDR3 bases are TGTGCCAGTAGTATAGCAGACAGGGGAGTCGAGCAGTACTTC. Translation: CASSIADRGVEQYF.

The rearrangement links TRBV6-6 to TRBJ2-7; 8 bases align to TRBD1. With 5 bases clipped from V and 0 bases from J, the junction kept 6 bases outside the gene matches. The CDR3 extends over 15 amino acids. Germline CDR1 is MNHNY and CDR2 is SVGAGI (reference sequence). CDR3 bases: TGTGCCAGCAGTAAGGACAGGGCCAGCTCCTACGAGCAGTACTTC. It yields the protein CASSKDRASSYEQYF.

This rearrangement joins TRBV6-5 to TRBJ2-1, with 8 positions matching TRBD1. Trimming at V came to 2 bases and at J to 6 bases, leaving 3 bases not matched to a gene. The CDR3 loop spans 14 amino acids. Per the germline V gene, CDR1 is MNHEY and CDR2 is SVGAGI. CDR3 residues: CASSYRGQGNEQFF. In nucleotides, the CDR3 is TGTGCCAGCAGTTACCGCGGACAGGGCAATGAGCAGTTCTTC.

Only one count was recorded for this clone. The chain links TRBV28 to TRBJ2-1; D not certain. The CDR3 extends over 17 amino acids. V lost 3 bases to trimming and J lost 0 bases, with 15 bases between them. Germline V gives CDR1 MDHEN, CDR2 SYDVKM. CDR3 loop: CASSFSRPFSSYNEQFF. The DNA for the CDR3 is TGTGCCAGCAGTTTTTCCAGGCCGTTTTCCTCCTACAATGAGCAGTTCTTC. Full variable domain (missing parts from reference TRBV28 and TRBJ2-1): DVKVTQSSRYLVKRTGEKVFLECVQDMDHENMFWYRQDPGLGLRLIYFSYDVKMKEKGDIPEGYSVSREKKERFSLILESASTNQTSMYLCASSFSRPFSSYNEQFFGPGTRLTVL.

In its sample, this clone was seen a few times. The V call is TRBV12-5, the J call TRBJ1-5; 7 bases fit TRBD1. CDR1 and CDR2 from the germline V gene are LGHNT and FRNRAP. V shed 0 bases, J shed 0 bases, and the junction held 5 bases outside the gene matches. The CDR3 covers 17 residues. Here the CDR3 DNA reads TGTGCTAGTGGTTTGGTACTTGGACAGGATAGCAATCAGCCCCAGCATTTT. This codes for CASGLVLGQDSNQPQHF.

A remark on this clone: The junction differs from germline at one of its ends, possibly a read error. The chain has TRBV7-7 and TRBJ2-3; 7 bases align to TRBD2. The CDR3 loop spans 14 amino acids. Germline CDR1 reads SSHAT; CDR2 reads FNYEAQ (reference sequence). The CDR3 region has the DNA TGTGCTAGCAGCCGAGCGGGACCGCCAGATACGCAGTATTTT. Its translation is CASSRAGPPDTQYF.

This clone has only one observation. The J gene is TRBJ2-7, the V gene TRBV27; TRBD2 matches 7 bases. The CDR3 totals 14 residues. From germline, CDR1 is MNHEY and CDR2 SMNVEV (reference sequence). J gave up 3 bases and V 4 bases, and 6 bases lay outside the gene matches. CDR3 in DNA: TGTGCCAGCAGTTGGGCGGGGGAGGGCTACGAGCAGTACTTC. Protein product: CASSWAGEGYEQYF.

The chain links TRBV30 to TRBJ2-2; TRBD2 aligns across 9 bases. CDR1 is GTSNPN, CDR2 SVGIG, per germline (reference sequence). The CDR3 is 17 residues long. The ends lost 3 bases at V and 0 bases at J; junction bases unmatched: 8. CDR3 loop: CAWRGKRGASNTGELFF. The CDR3 nucleotides are TGTGCCTGGAGGGGTAAGCGGGGGGCCTCGAACACCGGGGAGCTGTTTTTT.

V and J are TRBV7-9 and TRBJ1-1; the D gene is possibly TRBD1 (5 bases). Trimming left V 4 bases short and J 1 base short, with 10 bases between. The CDR3 contains 14 residues. The germline gives CDR1 SEHNR, CDR2 FQNEAQ (reference sequence). CDR3 amino acids: CASSWPDRNTEAFF. The DNA for the CDR3 is TGTGCCAGCAGCTGGCCCGACAGGAACACTGAAGCTTTCTTT.

This chain connects TRBV27 to TRBJ2-7, with TRBD1 matching over 7 bases. This CDR3 spans 13 amino acids. CDR1 is MNHEY, CDR2 SMNVEV, per germline (reference sequence). V shed 4 bases, J shed 2 bases, and the junction held 2 bases outside the gene matches. This CDR3 reads CASSSGGTYEQYF. The CDR3 nucleotides are TGTGCCAGCAGTTCAGGGGGTACCTACGAGCAGTACTTC.